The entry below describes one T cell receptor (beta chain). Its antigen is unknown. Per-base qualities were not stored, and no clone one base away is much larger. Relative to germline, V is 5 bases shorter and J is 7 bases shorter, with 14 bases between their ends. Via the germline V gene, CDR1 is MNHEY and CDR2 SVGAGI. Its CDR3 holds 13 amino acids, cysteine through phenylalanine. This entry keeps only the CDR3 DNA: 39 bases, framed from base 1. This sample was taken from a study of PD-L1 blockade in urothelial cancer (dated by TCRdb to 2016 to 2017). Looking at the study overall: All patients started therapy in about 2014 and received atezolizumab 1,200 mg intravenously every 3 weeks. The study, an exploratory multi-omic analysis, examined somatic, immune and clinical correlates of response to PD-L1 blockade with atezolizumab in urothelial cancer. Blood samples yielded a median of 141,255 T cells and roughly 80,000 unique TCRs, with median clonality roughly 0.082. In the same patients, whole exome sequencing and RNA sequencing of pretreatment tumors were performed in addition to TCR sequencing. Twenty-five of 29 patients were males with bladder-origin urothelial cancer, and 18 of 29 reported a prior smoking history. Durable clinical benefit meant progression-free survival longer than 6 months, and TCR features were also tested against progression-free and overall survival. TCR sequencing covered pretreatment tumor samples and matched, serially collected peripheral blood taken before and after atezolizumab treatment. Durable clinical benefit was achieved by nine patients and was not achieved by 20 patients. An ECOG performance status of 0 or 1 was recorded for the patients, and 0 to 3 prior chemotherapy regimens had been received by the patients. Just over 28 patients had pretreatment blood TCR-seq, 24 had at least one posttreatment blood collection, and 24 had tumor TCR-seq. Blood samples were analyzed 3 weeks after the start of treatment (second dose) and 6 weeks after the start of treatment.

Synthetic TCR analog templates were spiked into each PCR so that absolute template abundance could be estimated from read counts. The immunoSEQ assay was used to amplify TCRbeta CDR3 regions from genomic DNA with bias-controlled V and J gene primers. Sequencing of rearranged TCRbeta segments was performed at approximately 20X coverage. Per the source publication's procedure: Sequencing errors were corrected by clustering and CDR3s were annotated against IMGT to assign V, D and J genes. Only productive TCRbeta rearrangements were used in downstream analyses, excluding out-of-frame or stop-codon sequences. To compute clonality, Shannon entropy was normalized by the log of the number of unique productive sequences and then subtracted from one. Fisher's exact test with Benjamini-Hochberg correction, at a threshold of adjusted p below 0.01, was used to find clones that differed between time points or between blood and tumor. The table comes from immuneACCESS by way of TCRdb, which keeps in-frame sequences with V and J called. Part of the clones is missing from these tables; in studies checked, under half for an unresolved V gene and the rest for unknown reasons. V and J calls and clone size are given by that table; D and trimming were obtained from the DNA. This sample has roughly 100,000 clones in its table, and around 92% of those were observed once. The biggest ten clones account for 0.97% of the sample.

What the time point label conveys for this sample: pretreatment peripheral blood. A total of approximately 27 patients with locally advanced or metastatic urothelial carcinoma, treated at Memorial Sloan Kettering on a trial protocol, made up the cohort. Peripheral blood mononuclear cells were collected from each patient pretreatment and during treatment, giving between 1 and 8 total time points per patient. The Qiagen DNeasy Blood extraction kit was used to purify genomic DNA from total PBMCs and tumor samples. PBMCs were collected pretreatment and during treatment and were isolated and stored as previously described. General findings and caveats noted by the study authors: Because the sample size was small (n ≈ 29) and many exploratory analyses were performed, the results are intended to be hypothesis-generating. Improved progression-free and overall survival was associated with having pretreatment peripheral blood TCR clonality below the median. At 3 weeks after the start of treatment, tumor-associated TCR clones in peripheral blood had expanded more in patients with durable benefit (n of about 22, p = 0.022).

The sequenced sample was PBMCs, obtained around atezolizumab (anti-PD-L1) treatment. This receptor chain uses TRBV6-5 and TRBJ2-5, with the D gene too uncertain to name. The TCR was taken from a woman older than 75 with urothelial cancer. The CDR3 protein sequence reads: CASSPLSGWTQYF. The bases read TGTGCCAGCAGTCCCCTCTCAGGATGGACCCAGTACTTC.